Listed below are T cell receptor beta chains from one sample, sequenced in a study of T cell changes during pregnancy in multiple sclerosis. Some clones are missing from TCRdb's copy, which holds only in-frame ones; the method was immunoSEQ multiplex PCR. The repertoire consists of about 68,000 clones, with about 92% occurring once and the leading ten covering roughly 1.3%. Sequencing was performed on peripheral blood, taken in the second trimester of pregnancy. All receptors derive from a female donor in good health, enrolled as a control in a pregnancy study. CDR3s include the opening cysteine and the closing phenylalanine or tryptophan. A D gene is named only where the DNA matches it firmly. Clone size appears in some rows only: once, few, many, or a class for an expanded clone.

DNA: TGTGCCACCCGACGGGGCTCTGGGGCCAACGTCCTGACTTTC
CDR3: CATRRGSGANVLTF
J: TRBJ2-6
D: -
V: TRBV28
size: -

DNA: TGTGCCAGCAGTTTCACGGTACAAGAGACCCAGTACTTC
CDR3: CASSFTVQETQYF
J: TRBJ2-5
D: -
V: TRBV27
size: -

DNA: TGTGCCAGCCTCAACCCGGGACAGCCGAACACCGGGGAGCTGTTTTTT
CDR3: CASLNPGQPNTGELFF
J: TRBJ2-2
D: TRBD1
V: TRBV28
size: -

DNA: TGTGCCAGCAGTTCTCCTACCGGGACAGGAGATGAAAAACTGTTTTTT
CDR3: CASSSPTGTGDEKLFF
J: TRBJ1-4
D: TRBD1
V: TRBV6-5
size: -

DNA: TGTGCCAGCAGCGTATTAACTAGCACAGATACGCAGTATTTT
CDR3: CASSVLTSTDTQYF
J: TRBJ2-3
D: -
V: TRBV7-6
size: -

DNA: TGTGCCAGCAACCAACTAGCGGGGGACCCAGCTAGCACAGATACGCAGTATTTT
CDR3: CASNQLAGDPASTDTQYF
J: TRBJ2-3
D: TRBD2
V: TRBV28
size: once

DNA: TGCAGCGTCCCGACTAGCGGAGTCACGCCCCAGCGCAATGAGCAGTTCTTC
CDR3: CSVPTSGVTPQRNEQFF
J: TRBJ2-1
D: TRBD2
V: TRBV29-1
size: -

DNA: TGTGCCAGCAGCTCAGGGGTGACAGTACCGGATAATTCACCCCTCCACTTT
CDR3: CASSSGVTVPDNSPLHF
J: TRBJ1-6
D: -
V: TRBV7-2
size: -

DNA: TGCGCCAGCAGTGACGCCAGGGGGCCTGGCTACACCTTC
CDR3: CASSDARGPGYTF
J: TRBJ1-2
D: TRBD1
V: TRBV10-2
size: -

DNA: TGCGCCAGCAGCTTGCCAACAGGGGGCGGTAATTCACCCCTCCACTTT
CDR3: CASSLPTGGGNSPLHF
J: TRBJ1-6
D: TRBD1
V: TRBV5-1
size: -

DNA: TGTGCCAGTAGTATAGGAGTTTACACTGAAGCTTTCTTT
CDR3: CASSIGVYTEAFF
J: TRBJ1-1
D: -
V: TRBV19
size: -

DNA: TGTGCCAGCAGCTTAGATTGGAGCGGTGCACGCAATACGCAGTATTTT
CDR3: CASSLDWSGARNTQYF
J: TRBJ2-3
D: -
V: TRBV7-2
size: -

DNA: TGTGCCAGCAGCTCCACCGGGAACACTGAAGCTTTCTTT
CDR3: CASSSTGNTEAFF
J: TRBJ1-1
D: -
V: TRBV27
size: -

DNA: TGTGCCAGTAGCCAAACAGGTTTTAGGGAGCCCCAGCATTTT
CDR3: CASSQTGFREPQHF
J: TRBJ1-5
D: -
V: TRBV19
size: -

DNA: TGTGCCAGCACCAAACGGGGGGAGAACACTGAAGCTTTCTTT
CDR3: CASTKRGENTEAFF
J: TRBJ1-1
D: -
V: TRBV9
size: -

DNA: TGTGCCAGCAGCCCGCGGACAGGGAGGCCAAAAGAGACCCAGTACTTC
CDR3: CASSPRTGRPKETQYF
J: TRBJ2-5
D: TRBD1
V: TRBV7-4
size: -

DNA: TGTGCTAGTGGTTTCCAGCGGGAGGCATTCGTAGAGCAGTACTTC
CDR3: CASGFQREAFVEQYF
J: TRBJ2-7
D: TRBD2
V: TRBV12-5
size: -

DNA: TGTGCCAGCAGCTTTGCGGGAGTGCGAACAGATACGCAGTATTTT
CDR3: CASSFAGVRTDTQYF
J: TRBJ2-3
D: TRBD2
V: TRBV5-4
size: -

DNA: TGTGCCAGCAGTTTCGGGGATAGCAATCAGCCCCAGCATTTT
CDR3: CASSFGDSNQPQHF
J: TRBJ1-5
D: -
V: TRBV28
size: -

DNA: TGTGCCTGGAGTGTCGTCGGGGAAGAGACCCAGTACTTC
CDR3: CAWSVVGEETQYF
J: TRBJ2-5
D: -
V: TRBV30
size: -

DNA: TGTGCCAGCAGCTTACACCACAGTTCGTACGTATACGAGCAGTACTTC
CDR3: CASSLHHSSYVYEQYF
J: TRBJ2-7
D: -
V: TRBV7-8
size: -

DNA: TGTGCCAGTAGTCCCGCGGCGGGCTGGGAGACCCAGTACTTC
CDR3: CASSPAAGWETQYF
J: TRBJ2-5
D: -
V: TRBV19
size: -

DNA: TGTGCCAGCAGCGTTGGTCCGGGATCGAGCTCCTACGAGCAGTACTTC
CDR3: CASSVGPGSSSYEQYF
J: TRBJ2-7
D: -
V: TRBV9
size: -

DNA: TGTGCCAGCAGCTCATTTACGCGGGAAAGTACTGAAGCTTTCTTT
CDR3: CASSSFTRESTEAFF
J: TRBJ1-1
D: -
V: TRBV5-6
size: -

DNA: TGCGCCAGCGGCTCCTCGAACACCGGGGAGCTGTTTTTT
CDR3: CASGSSNTGELFF
J: TRBJ2-2
D: -
V: TRBV10-1
size: few

DNA: TGTGCCAGCAGCGTAGAATCCCGCCAGGGGCGAGGCTACACCTTC
CDR3: CASSVESRQGRGYTF
J: TRBJ1-2
D: -
V: TRBV9
size: -

DNA: TGCAGCGTTAGGAGGAGTCGCGATGAGCAGTTCTTC
CDR3: CSVRRSRDEQFF
J: TRBJ2-1
D: -
V: TRBV29-1
size: -

DNA: TGCGCCAGCAGCTTAGGACATGAAGAGACCCAGTACTTC
CDR3: CASSLGHEETQYF
J: TRBJ2-5
D: -
V: TRBV5-1
size: -

DNA: TGTGCCAGCAGTGAATATTTCGGTGGTGAGGAGACCCAGTACTTC
CDR3: CASSEYFGGEETQYF
J: TRBJ2-5
D: -
V: TRBV25-1
size: -

DNA: TGTGCCAGCTCACCACCGACGACAGTTAGCACAGATACGCAGTATTTT
CDR3: CASSPPTTVSTDTQYF
J: TRBJ2-3
D: -
V: TRBV18
size: -

DNA: TGTGCCAGCAGTGACTCGACTAACACCGGGGAGCTGTTTTTT
CDR3: CASSDSTNTGELFF
J: TRBJ2-2
D: -
V: TRBV6-4
size: -